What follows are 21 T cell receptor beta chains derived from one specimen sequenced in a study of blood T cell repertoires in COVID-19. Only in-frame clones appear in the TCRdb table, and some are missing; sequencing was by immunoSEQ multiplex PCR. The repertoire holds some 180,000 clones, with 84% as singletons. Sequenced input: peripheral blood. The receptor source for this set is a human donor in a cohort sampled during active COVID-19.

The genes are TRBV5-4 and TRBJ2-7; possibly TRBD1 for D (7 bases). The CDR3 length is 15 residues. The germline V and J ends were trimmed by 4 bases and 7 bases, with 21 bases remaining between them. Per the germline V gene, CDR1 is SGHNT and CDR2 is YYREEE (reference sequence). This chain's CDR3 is CASSVRQGRGVEQYF. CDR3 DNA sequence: TGTGCCAGCAGCGTGCGACAGGGAAGGGGGGTAGAGCAGTACTTC.

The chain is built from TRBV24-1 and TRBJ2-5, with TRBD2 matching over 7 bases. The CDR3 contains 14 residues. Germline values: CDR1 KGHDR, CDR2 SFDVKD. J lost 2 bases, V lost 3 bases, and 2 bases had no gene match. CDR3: CATSDGGGQETQYF. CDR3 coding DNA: TGTGCCACCAGTGATGGGGGGGGGCAAGAGACCCAGTACTTC.

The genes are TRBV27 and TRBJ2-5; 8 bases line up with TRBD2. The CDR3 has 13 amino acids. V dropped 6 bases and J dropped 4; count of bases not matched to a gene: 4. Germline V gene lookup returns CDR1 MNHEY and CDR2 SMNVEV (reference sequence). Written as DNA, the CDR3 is TGTGCCAGCAGCGGACTAGCCGCAGAGACCCAGTACTTC. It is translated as CASSGLAAETQYF.

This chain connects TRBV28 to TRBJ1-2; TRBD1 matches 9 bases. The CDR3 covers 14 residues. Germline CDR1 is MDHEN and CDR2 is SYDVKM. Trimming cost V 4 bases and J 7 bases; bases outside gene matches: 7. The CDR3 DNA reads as TGTGCCAGCAGTTCCGGGACAGGGAGTTCTGGCTACACCTTC. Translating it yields CASSSGTGSSGYTF.

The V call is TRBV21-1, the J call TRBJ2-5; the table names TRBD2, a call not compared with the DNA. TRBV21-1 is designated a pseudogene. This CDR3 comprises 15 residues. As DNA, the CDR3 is TGTGCCAGCACCACCGGGGGGTGGGAGCAAGAGACCCAGTACTTC. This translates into CASTTGGWEQETQYF.

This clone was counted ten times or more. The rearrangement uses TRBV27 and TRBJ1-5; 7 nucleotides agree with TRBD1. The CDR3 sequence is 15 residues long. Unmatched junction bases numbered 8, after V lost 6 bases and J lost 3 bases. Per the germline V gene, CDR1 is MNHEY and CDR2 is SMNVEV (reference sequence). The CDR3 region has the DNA TGTGCCAGCAGCTCAGGGGGTCGTCTCAATCAGCCCCAGCATTTT. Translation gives CASSSGGRLNQPQHF.

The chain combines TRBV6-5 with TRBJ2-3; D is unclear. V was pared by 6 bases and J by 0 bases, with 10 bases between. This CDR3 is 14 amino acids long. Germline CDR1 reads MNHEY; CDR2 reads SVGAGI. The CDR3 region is CASRRETSTDTQYF. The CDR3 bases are TGTGCCAGCAGGAGAGAAACTAGCACAGATACGCAGTATTTT.

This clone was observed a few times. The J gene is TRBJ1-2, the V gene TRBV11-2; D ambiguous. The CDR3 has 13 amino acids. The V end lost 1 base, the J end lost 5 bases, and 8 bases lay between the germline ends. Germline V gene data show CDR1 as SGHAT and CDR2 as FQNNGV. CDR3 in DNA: TGTGCCAGCAGCTTAGGGTTTCAGTATGGCTACACCTTC. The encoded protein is CASSLGFQYGYTF.

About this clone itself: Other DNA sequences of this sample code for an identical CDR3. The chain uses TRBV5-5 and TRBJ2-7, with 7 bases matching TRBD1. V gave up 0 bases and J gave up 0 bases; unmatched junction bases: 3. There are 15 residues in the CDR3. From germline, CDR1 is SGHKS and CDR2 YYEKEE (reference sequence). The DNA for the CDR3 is TGTGCCAGCAGCTTGGGACAGGGCATCTCCTACGAGCAGTACTTC. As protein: CASSLGQGISYEQYF.

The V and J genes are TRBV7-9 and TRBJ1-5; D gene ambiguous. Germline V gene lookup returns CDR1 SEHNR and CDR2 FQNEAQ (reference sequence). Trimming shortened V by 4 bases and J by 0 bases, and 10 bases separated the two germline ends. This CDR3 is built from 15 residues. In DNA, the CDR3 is TGTGCCAGCAGCTACGGAGATTATAGCAATCAGCCCCAGCATTTT. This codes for CASSYGDYSNQPQHF.

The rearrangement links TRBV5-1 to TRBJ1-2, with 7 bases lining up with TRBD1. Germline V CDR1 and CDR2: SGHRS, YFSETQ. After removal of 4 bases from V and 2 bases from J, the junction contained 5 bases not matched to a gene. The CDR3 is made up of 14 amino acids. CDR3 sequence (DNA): TGCGCCAGCAGCAATCGGGACAGCAACTATGGCTACACCTTC. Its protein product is CASSNRDSNYGYTF.

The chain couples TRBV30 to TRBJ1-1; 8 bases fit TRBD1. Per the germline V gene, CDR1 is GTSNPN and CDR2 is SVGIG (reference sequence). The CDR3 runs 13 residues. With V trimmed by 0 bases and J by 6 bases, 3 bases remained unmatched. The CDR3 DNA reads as TGTGCCTGGAGTGTAACAGGGGGGTCTGAAGCTTTCTTT. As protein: CAWSVTGGSEAFF.

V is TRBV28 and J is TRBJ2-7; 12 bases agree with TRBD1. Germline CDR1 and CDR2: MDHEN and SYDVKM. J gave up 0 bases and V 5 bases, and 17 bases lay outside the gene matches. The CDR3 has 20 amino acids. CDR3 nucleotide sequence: TGTGCCAGCAGTCCTACTCCCGGGACAGGGGGCGTAGGTAGCTCCTACGAGCAGTACTTC. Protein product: CASSPTPGTGGVGSSYEQYF.

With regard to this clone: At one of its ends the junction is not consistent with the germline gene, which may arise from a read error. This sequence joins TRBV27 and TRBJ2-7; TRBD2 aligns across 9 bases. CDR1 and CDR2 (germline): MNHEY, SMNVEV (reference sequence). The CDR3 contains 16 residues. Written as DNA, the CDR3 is TGTGCCAGCAGTCCCCTAAGCGGGAGGACCTCCTACGCGCAGTACTTC. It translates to CASSPLSGRTSYAQYF.

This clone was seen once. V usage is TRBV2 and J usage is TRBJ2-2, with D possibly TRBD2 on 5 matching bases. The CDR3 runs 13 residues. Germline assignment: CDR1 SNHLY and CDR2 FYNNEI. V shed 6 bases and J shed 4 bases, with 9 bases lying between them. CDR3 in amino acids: CASRTTITGELFF. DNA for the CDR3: TGTGCCAGCAGGACTACGATCACCGGGGAGCTGTTTTTT.

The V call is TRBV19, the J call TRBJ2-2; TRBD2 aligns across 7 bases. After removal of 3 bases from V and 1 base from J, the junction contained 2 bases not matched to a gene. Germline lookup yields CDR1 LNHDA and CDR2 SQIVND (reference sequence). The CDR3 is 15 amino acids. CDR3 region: CASSISSGNTGELFF. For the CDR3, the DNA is TGTGCCAGTAGTATCTCTAGCGGGAACACCGGGGAGCTGTTTTTT.

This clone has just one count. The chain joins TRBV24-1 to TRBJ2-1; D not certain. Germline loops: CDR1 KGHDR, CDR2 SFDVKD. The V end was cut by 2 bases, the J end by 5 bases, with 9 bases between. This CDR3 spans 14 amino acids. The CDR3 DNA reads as TGTGCCACCAGTGATTACCACAAGAACAATGAGCAGTTCTTC. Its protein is CATSDYHKNNEQFF.

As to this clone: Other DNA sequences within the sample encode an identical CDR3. Here the CDR3 reads CAIRGQVSYEQYF. The CDR3 nucleotides are TGTGCCATCAGAGGCCAGGTGTCCTACGAGCAGTACTTC. The V and J genes are TRBV10-3 and TRBJ2-7; D is unresolved. Trimming left V 6 bases short and J 1 base short, with 10 bases between. CDR1 ENHRY and CDR2 SYGVKD come from the germline V gene. This CDR3 is 13 amino acids long.

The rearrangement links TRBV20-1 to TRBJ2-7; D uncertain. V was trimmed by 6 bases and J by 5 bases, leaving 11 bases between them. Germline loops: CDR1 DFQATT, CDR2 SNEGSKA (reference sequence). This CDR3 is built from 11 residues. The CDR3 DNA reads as TGCAGTGCCCAGGTCCCCGACGAGCAGTACTTC. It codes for CSAQVPDEQYF.

CDR3 sequence reads: CASNNRAGEAFF. The CDR3 nucleotides read TGTGCCAGCAATAACAGGGCGGGTGAAGCTTTCTTT. The chain employs TRBV6-5 and TRBJ1-1; perhaps TRBD1 as D (6 bases). With 7 bases removed from V and 7 bases from J, the gap between germline ends came to 13 bases. Looked up from germline, CDR1 is MNHEY and CDR2 is SVGAGI. The length of the CDR3 is 12 residues.

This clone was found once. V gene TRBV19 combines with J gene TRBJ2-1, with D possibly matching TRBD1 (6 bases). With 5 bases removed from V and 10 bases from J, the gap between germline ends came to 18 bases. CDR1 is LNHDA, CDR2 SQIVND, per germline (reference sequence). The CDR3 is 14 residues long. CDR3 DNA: TGTGCCAGTAGTTTCTCCTGGACAGCCCTGGAGCAGTTCTTC. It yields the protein CASSFSWTALEQFF.